The 26 T cell receptor beta chains below all came from one sample that was sequenced in a study of beta chain features in type 1 diabetes (dated by TCRdb to between 2017 and 2018). The library was produced with the immunoSEQ multiplex PCR assay. The High Capacity cDNA Reverse Transcription Kit was used to reverse transcribe all of the isolated RNA, meaning that expressed TCRB transcripts were what got sequenced. This is the immuneACCESS table as TCRdb keeps it, with only in-frame sequences that have V and J called. A part of the clones is gone; compared with another copy, unresolved V genes explain less than half, and the rest is unexplained. This sample comprises over 200,000 clones, 11% of them detected only once. Over 0.015% of the sample is held by the ten biggest clonotypes. Their antigens remain unidentified. The paper as a whole reports these results and caveats: Type 1 diabetes patients showed a moderate but significant shortening of TCRB CDR3 length in all four CD4+ subsets.

The sequencing sample was made of naive CD4+ T cells from blood. The meaning of the sample's cell subset or site label: true naive CD4+ T cells. The receptor set was obtained from a man aged 25-45 years with type 1 diabetes.

This clone showed up just a few times. The chain is built from TRBV27 and TRBJ2-5; D remains unclear. Germline V gene data show CDR1 as MNHEY and CDR2 as SMNVEV (reference sequence). The V and J ends lost 5 bases and 0 bases respectively, with 7 bases between them. The CDR3 sequence is 13 residues long. CDR3 sequence: CASSPRYQETQYF. DNA of the CDR3: TGTGCCAGCAGTCCTCGGTACCAAGAGACCCAGTACTTC.

The J gene is TRBJ1-6, the V gene TRBV30; no reliable D call. This CDR3 has 13 amino acids. Germline-derived CDR1 and CDR2 are GTSNPN and SVGIG (reference sequence). Deletions cut 2 bases from V and 3 bases from J, with 5 bases between. CDR3 protein: CAWSLIYNSPLHF. For the CDR3, the DNA is TGTGCCTGGAGTCTTATCTATAATTCACCCCTCCACTTT.

The table lists this clone with a few counts. The rearrangement links TRBV2 to TRBJ1-1, with D maybe TRBD1 (5 bases). This CDR3 comprises 13 residues. With 7 bases removed from V and 1 base from J, the gap between germline ends came to 10 bases. Looked up from germline, CDR1 is SNHLY and CDR2 is FYNNEI. The CDR3 sequence: CASTLGPNTEAFF. Here the CDR3 DNA reads TGTGCCAGCACCCTGGGGCCGAACACTGAAGCTTTCTTT.

This clone was counted between two and nine times. This rearrangement joins TRBV10-3 to TRBJ2-3; TRBD2 might be the D (5 bases). There are 14 residues in the CDR3. V was cut by 10 bases and J by 0 bases, with 14 bases left in between. In germline, CDR1 is ENHRY, CDR2 SYGVKD. The CDR3 protein is CATMSGASTDTQYF. The CDR3 DNA reads as TGTGCCACCATGAGCGGTGCTAGCACAGATACGCAGTATTTT.

V and J are TRBV2 and TRBJ2-3, with a weak D call TRBD2 (7 bases). Germline V gene data show CDR1 as SNHLY and CDR2 as FYNNEI. V lost 8 bases and J 3 bases, leaving 15 bases between the germline ends. This CDR3 has 14 residues. Here the CDR3 DNA reads TGTGCCAGCGGCATGGAGGGGGGGACAGATACGCAGTATTTT. Its translation is CASGMEGGTDTQYF.

The chain recombines TRBV5-1 with TRBJ1-2, with 8 nucleotides matching TRBD1. V shed 0 bases, J shed 8 bases, and the junction held 3 bases outside the gene matches. Germline CDR1 is SGHRS and CDR2 is YFSETQ. This CDR3 is 13 amino acids long. CDR3 in amino acids: CASSLETGAGYTF. DNA of the CDR3: TGCGCCAGCAGCTTGGAGACAGGGGCCGGCTACACCTTC.

This chain joins TRBV7-9 and TRBJ1-2; possibly TRBD1 for D (6 bases). The CDR3 covers 15 residues. V lost 1 base, J lost 3 bases, and 12 bases lay in between. Germline CDR1 reads SEHNR; CDR2 reads FQNEAQ (reference sequence). CDR3 DNA: TGTGCCAGCAGCTTAGGTCCAGGGGCTGACTATGGCTACACCTTC. Translated: CASSLGPGADYGYTF.

The table lists this clone with a few counts. This chain connects TRBV7-9 to TRBJ2-3; maybe TRBD1 (6 bases). V was pared by 4 bases and J by 2 bases, with 16 bases between. The CDR3 totals 16 residues. Germline loops: CDR1 SEHNR, CDR2 FQNEAQ (reference sequence). CDR3 sequence reads: CASSYRRGGDTDTQYF. The CDR3 nucleotides read TGTGCCAGCAGCTACCGTAGAGGGGGAGACACAGATACGCAGTATTTT.

In its sample, this clone was seen a few times. V and J are TRBV5-4 and TRBJ2-1; a possible D gene is TRBD1 (6 bases). The length of the CDR3 is 14 residues. The V and J ends lost 2 bases and 8 bases respectively, with 14 bases between them. From germline, CDR1 is SGHNT and CDR2 YYREEE (reference sequence). The CDR3 is CASSLRTETHEQFF. The DNA of the CDR3 is TGTGCCAGCAGCTTACGGACAGAAACCCATGAGCAGTTCTTC.

This chain joins TRBV18 and TRBJ1-2; 7 bases are shared with TRBD1. Trimming at V came to 1 base and at J to 4 bases, leaving 9 bases not matched to a gene. The CDR3 extends over 16 amino acids. Germline CDR1 KGHSH, CDR2 LQKENI. CDR3 region: CASSPRASRGAYGYTF. For the CDR3, the DNA is TGTGCCAGCTCACCACGGGCCTCCAGGGGGGCCTATGGCTACACCTTC.

The rearrangement links TRBV5-1 to TRBJ1-1; no clear D gene. V lost 4 bases, J lost 2 bases, and 12 bases lay in between. There are 14 residues in the CDR3. Per germline, CDR1 SGHRS and CDR2 YFSETQ. The CDR3 coding sequence is TGCGCCAGCAGCGTTATCGGGGATAACACTGAAGCTTTCTTT. It specifies CASSVIGDNTEAFF.

This clone appeared once. V is TRBV7-6 and J is TRBJ1-1; perhaps TRBD1 as D (5 bases). This CDR3 contains 12 residues. Germline V gene data show CDR1 as SGHVS and CDR2 as FNYEAQ. V lost 9 bases, J lost 1 base, and 9 bases lay in between. CDR3 in DNA: TGTGCCAGTGGACATCCGAACACTGAAGCTTTCTTT. Amino acids: CASGHPNTEAFF.

The V call is TRBV29-1, the J call TRBJ2-7; D is possibly TRBD1 (6 bases). In germline, CDR1 is SQVTM, CDR2 ANQGSEA. This CDR3 is built from 12 residues. V lost 4 bases, J lost 3 bases, and 10 bases lay in between. CDR3 loop: CSVGDTYYEQYF. The CDR3, as DNA: TGCAGCGTTGGGGACACATACTACGAGCAGTACTTC.

This clone was seen a handful of times. The J gene is TRBJ2-7, the V gene TRBV7-2; D is perhaps TRBD2 (7 bases). Trimming shortened V by 1 base and J by 3 bases, and 13 bases separated the two germline ends. Germline CDR1 reads SGHTA; CDR2 reads FQGNSA. This CDR3 has 15 residues. CDR3 nucleotides: TGTGCCAGCAGCTTAGGTGGCGGGGGCCACTACGAGCAGTACTTC. Amino acid sequence: CASSLGGGGHYEQYF.

This clone turned up a few times. This chain joins TRBV4-2 and TRBJ1-3; no firm D call. Germline CDR1 and CDR2: LGHNA and YNFKEQ. CDR3 size: 14 residues. V was cut by 1 base and J by 6 bases, with 10 bases left in between. The CDR3 region is CASSQGAVENTIYF. CDR3 DNA: TGTGCCAGCAGCCAAGGGGCAGTGGAAAACACCATATATTTT.

This clone was picked up a small number of times. This chain links TRBV12-5 with TRBJ2-7, with TRBD1 as a possible D gene (7 bases). V was trimmed by 0 bases and J by 8 bases, leaving 29 bases between them. CDR3 length: 19 residues. Germline V gene data show CDR1 as LGHNT and CDR2 as FRNRAP. The CDR3 here is CASGLVPLGNRGGFTKQYF. CDR3 bases: TGTGCTAGTGGTTTGGTACCCCTCGGGAACAGGGGAGGCTTTACGAAGCAGTACTTC. Together with reference TRBV12-5 and TRBJ2-7, the CDR3 gives the full variable domain: DARVTQTPRHKVTEMGQEVTMRCQPILGHNTVFWYRQTMMQGLELLAYFRNRAPLDDSGMPKDRFSAEMPDATLATLKIQPSEPRDSAVYFCASGLVPLGNRGGFTKQYFGPGTRLTVT.

This clone has only a few counts. The V gene is TRBV30, the J gene TRBJ1-1, with D possibly matching TRBD1 (5 bases). Between the trimmed V and J ends, which lost 0 bases and 14 bases, there was a span of 13 bases. Germline lookup yields CDR1 GTSNPN and CDR2 SVGIG (reference sequence). The CDR3 contains 11 residues. For the CDR3, the DNA is TGTGCCTGGAGTGTACTGGGGGGACTGTTCTTT. It translates to CAWSVLGGLFF. Drawing the rest from reference TRBV30 and TRBJ1-1, the complete variable domain is SQTIHQWPATLVQPVGSPLSLECTVEGTSNPNLYWYRQAAGRGLQLLFYSVGIGQISSEVPQNLSASRPQDRQFILSSKKLLLSDSGFYLCAWSVLGGLFFGQGTRLTVV.

CDR3 region: CSVVGARDRDGRQETQYF. For the CDR3, the DNA is TGCAGCGTTGTGGGGGCCCGGGACAGGGATGGTAGACAAGAGACCCAGTACTTC. The V call is TRBV29-1, the J call TRBJ2-5, with 9 bases identical to TRBD1. Germline V lookup: CDR1 SQVTM, CDR2 ANQGSEA. The V gene end was trimmed by 4 bases and the J gene end by 2 bases; junction bases not matched to a gene: 17. This CDR3 is 18 amino acids long.

V is TRBV7-6 and J is TRBJ1-4; D ambiguous. V shed 5 bases and J shed 0 bases, with 7 bases lying between them. This CDR3 contains 14 residues. CDR1 is SGHVS, CDR2 FNYEAQ, per germline. The CDR3 protein is CASSLSATNEKLFF. DNA for the CDR3: TGTGCCAGCAGCCTCAGTGCAACTAATGAAAAACTGTTTTTT.

The chain is built from TRBV6-5 and TRBJ1-1; D is unclear. The CDR3 covers 13 residues. V lost 6 bases and J lost 0, with 8 bases in between. Germline values: CDR1 MNHEY, CDR2 SVGAGI. The CDR3 nucleotides read TGTGCCAGCAGGAGTAACCTGAACACTGAAGCTTTCTTT. As protein: CASRSNLNTEAFF.

CDR3 sequence: CATRRGFNTEAFF. In nucleotides, the CDR3 is TGTGCCACTAGACGGGGTTTTAACACTGAAGCTTTCTTT. The chain links TRBV7-9 to TRBJ1-1; D is uncertain. In germline, CDR1 is SEHNR, CDR2 FQNEAQ (reference sequence). V was shortened by 10 bases and J by 2 bases, with 14 bases between the two germline ends. This CDR3 is built from 13 residues.

V and J are TRBV7-9 and TRBJ1-6, with TRBD1 identical over 7 bases. The CDR3 loop spans 13 amino acids. The germline V gene encodes CDR1 SEHNR and CDR2 FQNEAQ (reference sequence). V shed 3 bases, J shed 8 bases, and the junction held 1 base outside the gene matches. The CDR3 coding sequence is TGTGCCAGCAGCTTTGACAGGGATTCACCCCTCCACTTT. Residues: CASSFDRDSPLHF.

This clone was found a few times. The V and J genes are TRBV18 and TRBJ2-5, with a possible D match to TRBD2 (5 bases). From germline, CDR1 is KGHSH and CDR2 LQKENI. CDR3 size: 14 residues. Trimming took off 10 bases at V and 2 bases at J, with 17 bases between the two ends. CDR3 nucleotides: TGTGCCACTACCTACGGTGGCGGGCAAGAGACCCAGTACTTC. This encodes CATTYGGGQETQYF.

This chain connects TRBV7-9 to TRBJ2-7, with 8 positions matching TRBD1. J was trimmed by 4 bases and V by 1 base; bases with no gene match: 6. The germline V gene encodes CDR1 SEHNR and CDR2 FQNEAQ (reference sequence). This CDR3 contains 15 residues. CDR3 in amino acids: CASSLVAGGVYEQYF. Here the CDR3 DNA reads TGTGCCAGCAGCTTAGTGGCAGGGGGCGTTTACGAGCAGTACTTC. The whole variable domain, remainder taken from reference TRBV7-9 and TRBJ2-7, is DTGVSQNPRHKITKRGQNVTFRCDPISEHNRLYWYRQTLGQGPEFLTYFQNEAQLEKSRLLSDRFSAERPKGSFSTLEIQRTEQGDSAMYLCASSLVAGGVYEQYFGPGTRLTVT.

The genes are TRBV7-9 and TRBJ2-1, with 10 bases aligning to TRBD2. Germline trimming cut 5 bases from V and 5 bases from J; bases unmatched to any gene: 3. CDR1 is SEHNR and CDR2 is FQNEAQ in the germline V gene (reference sequence). CDR3 length: 14 residues. CDR3 coding DNA: TGTGCCAGCAGCGCTAGCGGGGGAGACAATGAGCAGTTCTTC. It specifies CASSASGGDNEQFF.

This clone has only a few counts. The rearrangement joins TRBV28 to TRBJ1-2; tentative D call: TRBD1 (5 bases). Germline lookup yields CDR1 MDHEN and CDR2 SYDVKM. This CDR3 contains 11 residues. Trimming removed 5 bases at V and 4 bases at J, with 5 bases between. CDR3 amino acids: CASSDSYGYTF. The CDR3 DNA reads as TGTGCCAGCAGTGACAGCTATGGCTACACCTTC.